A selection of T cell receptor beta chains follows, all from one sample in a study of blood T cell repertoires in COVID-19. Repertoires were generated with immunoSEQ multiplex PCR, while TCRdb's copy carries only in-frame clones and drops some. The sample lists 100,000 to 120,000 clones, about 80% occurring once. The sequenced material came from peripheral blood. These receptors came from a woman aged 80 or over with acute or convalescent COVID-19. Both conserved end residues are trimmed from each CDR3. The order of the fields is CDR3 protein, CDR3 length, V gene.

CDR3 protein: ASRRGSTEAF
CDR3 length: 10
V gene: TRBV19

CDR3 protein: ASSLVGLGVETQY
CDR3 length: 13
V gene: TRBV5-1

CDR3 protein: ASSYIGSPLH
CDR3 length: 10
V gene: TRBV6-5

CDR3 protein: ASSDTGTTYEQY
CDR3 length: 12
V gene: TRBV2

CDR3 protein: ASSYSRGGGTEAF
CDR3 length: 13
V gene: TRBV6-5

CDR3 protein: ASRSEETQY
CDR3 length: 9
V gene: TRBV5-1

CDR3 protein: ASRNRGANTGELF
CDR3 length: 13
V gene: TRBV19

CDR3 protein: ASSPNSMNTEAF
CDR3 length: 12
V gene: TRBV7-2

CDR3 protein: ASSPYGTGDTGELF
CDR3 length: 14
V gene: TRBV4-2

CDR3 protein: ASSIPRAGGERTQY
CDR3 length: 14
V gene: TRBV19

CDR3 protein: ASSERGTGYSNQPQH
CDR3 length: 15
V gene: TRBV6-1

CDR3 protein: ASSQAQGAVSNQPQH
CDR3 length: 15
V gene: TRBV4-1

CDR3 protein: ASSDRGVSYEQY
CDR3 length: 12
V gene: TRBV19

CDR3 protein: ASSVGGASYNEQF
CDR3 length: 13
V gene: TRBV5-1

CDR3 protein: ASSPAGQGLLDTEAF
CDR3 length: 15
V gene: TRBV18

CDR3 protein: ASSLWGQENQPQH
CDR3 length: 13
V gene: TRBV2

CDR3 protein: ASSFRTSGTGEQY
CDR3 length: 13
V gene: TRBV5-1

CDR3 protein: ASSGGQGISGANVLT
CDR3 length: 15
V gene: TRBV5-1

CDR3 protein: ASGTGGGFDEQF
CDR3 length: 12
V gene: TRBV7-2

CDR3 protein: ASSAFLTGTEAF
CDR3 length: 12
V gene: TRBV25-1

CDR3 protein: ASSFSSNNEQF
CDR3 length: 11
V gene: TRBV12-3/TRBV12-4

CDR3 protein: ASRPLAGGLDEQF
CDR3 length: 13
V gene: TRBV19

CDR3 protein: ARDRTGGRPDTQY
CDR3 length: 13
V gene: TRBV2

CDR3 protein: ASSLPRLASSYNEQF
CDR3 length: 15
V gene: TRBV7-3

CDR3 protein: ASSPLGQQTPKETQY
CDR3 length: 15
V gene: TRBV18

CDR3 protein: ASSKDSSNTEAF
CDR3 length: 12
V gene: TRBV5-1

CDR3 protein: ASSQRGVPDNSPLH
CDR3 length: 14
V gene: TRBV5-1

CDR3 protein: ASSLTGLALTDTQY
CDR3 length: 14
V gene: TRBV5-1

CDR3 protein: ASSYGGNEQF
CDR3 length: 10
V gene: TRBV6-2/TRBV6-3

CDR3 protein: ASSQESPGTYEQY
CDR3 length: 13
V gene: TRBV4-2

CDR3 protein: ASSISYEQY
CDR3 length: 9
V gene: TRBV5-5

CDR3 protein: AISGGHNEQF
CDR3 length: 10
V gene: TRBV10-3

CDR3 protein: ASSLVTPNTEAF
CDR3 length: 12
V gene: TRBV11-1

CDR3 protein: ASSPGQAPGEKLF
CDR3 length: 13
V gene: TRBV5-1

CDR3 protein: ASSSQQQETQY
CDR3 length: 11
V gene: TRBV6-6

CDR3 protein: ASSYSQGLDEQY
CDR3 length: 12
V gene: TRBV6-6

CDR3 protein: ASDRGLGTEAF
CDR3 length: 11
V gene: TRBV9

CDR3 protein: ASSPGGVAALYNEQF
CDR3 length: 15
V gene: TRBV6-2/TRBV6-3

CDR3 protein: ASSLRDSPYEQY
CDR3 length: 12
V gene: TRBV7-8

CDR3 protein: ASSIDRGRNSPLH
CDR3 length: 13
V gene: TRBV18

CDR3 protein: ASSPGQAAVWNYGYT
CDR3 length: 15
V gene: TRBV5-1

CDR3 protein: ASSLAWWQGVRRETQY
CDR3 length: 16
V gene: TRBV5-8

CDR3 protein: AWSVRRSSSLSYEQY
CDR3 length: 15
V gene: TRBV30

CDR3 protein: ASSLAPGQNQPQH
CDR3 length: 13
V gene: TRBV7-2